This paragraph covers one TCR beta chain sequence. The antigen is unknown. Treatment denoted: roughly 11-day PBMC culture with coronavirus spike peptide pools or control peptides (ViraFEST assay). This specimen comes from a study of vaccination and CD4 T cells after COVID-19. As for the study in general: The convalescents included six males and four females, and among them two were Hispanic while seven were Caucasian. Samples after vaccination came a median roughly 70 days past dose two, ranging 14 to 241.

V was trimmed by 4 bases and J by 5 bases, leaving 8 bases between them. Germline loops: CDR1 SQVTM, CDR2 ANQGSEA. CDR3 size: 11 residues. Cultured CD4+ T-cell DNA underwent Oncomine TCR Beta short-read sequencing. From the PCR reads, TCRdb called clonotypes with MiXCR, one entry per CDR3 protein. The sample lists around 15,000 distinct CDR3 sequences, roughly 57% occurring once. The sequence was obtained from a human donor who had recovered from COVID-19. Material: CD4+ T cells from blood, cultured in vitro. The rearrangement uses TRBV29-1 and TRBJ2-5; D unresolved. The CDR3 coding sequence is TGCAGCGTTGGGCAGACGGAGACCCAGTACTTC. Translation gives CSVGQTETQYF.